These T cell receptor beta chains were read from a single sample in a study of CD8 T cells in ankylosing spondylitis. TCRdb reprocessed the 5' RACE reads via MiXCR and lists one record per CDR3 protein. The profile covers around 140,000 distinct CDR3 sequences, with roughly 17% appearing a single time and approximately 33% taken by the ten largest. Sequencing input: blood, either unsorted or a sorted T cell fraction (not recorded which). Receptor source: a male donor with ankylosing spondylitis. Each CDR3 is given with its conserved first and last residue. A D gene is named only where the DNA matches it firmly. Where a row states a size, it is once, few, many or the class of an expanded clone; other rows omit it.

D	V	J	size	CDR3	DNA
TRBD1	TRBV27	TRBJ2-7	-	CASSSLGQPYEQYF	TGTGCCAGCAGTTCCCTGGGACAGCCTTACGAGCAGTACTTC
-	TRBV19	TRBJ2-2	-	CASSPARHPSGELFF	TGTGCCAGTAGCCCAGCTCGGCATCCTTCCGGGGAGCTGTTTTTT
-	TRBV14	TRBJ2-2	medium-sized	CASSQAGELFF	TGTGCCAGCAGCCAAGCTGGGGAGCTGTTTTTT
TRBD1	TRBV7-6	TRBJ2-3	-	CASSTTGGVGDTQYF	TGTGCCAGCAGCACAACAGGGGGCGTTGGAGATACGCAGTATTTT
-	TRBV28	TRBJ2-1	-	CASSITEAEQFF	TGTGCCAGCAGCATTACAGAGGCTGAGCAGTTCTTC
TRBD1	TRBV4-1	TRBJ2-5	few	CASSRQGLETQYF	TGCGCCAGCAGCCGACAGGGCTTAGAGACCCAGTACTTC
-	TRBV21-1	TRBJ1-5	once	CASSHLQGPTVDQPQHF	TGTGCCAGCAGCCACCTGCAAGGTCCAACTGTGGATCAGCCCCAGCATTTT
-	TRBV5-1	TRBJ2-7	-	CASRSGQYEQYF	TGCGCCAGCAGGAGTGGACAATACGAGCAGTACTTC
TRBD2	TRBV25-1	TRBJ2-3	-	CASSDRPGLAGTDTQYF	TGTGCCAGCAGTGATCGCCCGGGACTAGCGGGAACAGATACGCAGTATTTT
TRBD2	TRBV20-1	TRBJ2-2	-	CSAKSGRTGELFF	TGCAGTGCTAAATCCGGGAGGACCGGGGAGCTGTTTTTT
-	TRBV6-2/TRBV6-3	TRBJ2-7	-	CASSYPGTNSYEQYF	TGTGCCAGCAGTTACCCCGGGACAAATTCCTACGAGCAGTACTTC
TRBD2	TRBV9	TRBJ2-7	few	CASSAGLAGYSYEQYF	TGTGCCAGCAGCGCAGGACTAGCGGGTTACTCCTACGAGCAGTACTTC
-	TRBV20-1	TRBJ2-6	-	CSAAGLSSGANVLTF	TGCAGTGCTGCAGGGCTTAGCTCTGGGGCCAACGTCCTGACTTTC
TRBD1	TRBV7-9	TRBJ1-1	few	CASRPGQANTEAFF	TGTGCCAGCAGACCGGGACAGGCGAACACTGAAGCTTTCTTT
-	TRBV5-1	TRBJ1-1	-	CASSLTGINTEAFF	TGCGCCAGCAGCTTAACAGGGATAAACACTGAAGCTTTCTTT
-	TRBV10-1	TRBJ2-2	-	CASSEFTANTGELFF	TGCGCCAGCAGTGAGTTTACGGCAAACACCGGGGAGCTGTTTTTT
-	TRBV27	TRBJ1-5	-	CASSQGGLMGNQPQHF	TGTGCCAGCAGCCAAGGCGGGCTCATGGGCAATCAGCCCCAGCATTTT
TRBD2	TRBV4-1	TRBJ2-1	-	CASSLLAGVAGEQFF	TGCGCCAGCAGCCTACTAGCGGGAGTCGCCGGAGAGCAGTTCTTC
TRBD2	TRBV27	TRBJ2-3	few	CASSLIAGGTDTQYF	TGTGCCAGCAGTTTAATAGCGGGAGGGACAGATACGCAGTATTTT
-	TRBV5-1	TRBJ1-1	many	CASSRDTEAFF	TGCGCCAGCAGCCGAGACACTGAAGCTTTCTTT
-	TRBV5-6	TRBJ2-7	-	CASSADYPSYEQYF	TGTGCCAGCAGCGCCGACTACCCGTCCTACGAGCAGTACTTC
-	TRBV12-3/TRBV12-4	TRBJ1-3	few	CASSPGPPLGNTIYF	TGTGCCAGCAGTCCTGGACCCCCGCTCGGAAACACCATATATTTT
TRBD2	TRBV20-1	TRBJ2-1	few	CSASRAGEFF	TGCAGTGCTAGTCGTGCGGGGGAGTTCTTC
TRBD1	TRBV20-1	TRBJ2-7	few	CSARGQGARSEQYF	TGCAGTGCCCGGGGACAGGGGGCGCGGAGCGAGCAGTACTTC
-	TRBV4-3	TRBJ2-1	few	CASSHGLSSYNEQFF	TGCGCCAGCAGCCACGGACTAAGCTCCTACAATGAGCAGTTCTTC
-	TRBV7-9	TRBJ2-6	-	CASSHYISGANVLTF	TGTGCCAGCAGCCATTATATCTCTGGGGCCAACGTCCTGACTTTC
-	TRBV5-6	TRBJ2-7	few	CASSLGVIYEQYF	TGTGCCAGCAGCTTGGGGGTCATCTACGAGCAGTACTTC
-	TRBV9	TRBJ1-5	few	CASSQMDGGQPQHF	TGTGCCAGCAGCCAAATGGACGGAGGTCAGCCCCAGCATTTT
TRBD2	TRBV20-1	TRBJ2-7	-	CSASGGTYEQYF	TGCAGTGCGTCGGGGGGAACCTACGAGCAGTACTTC
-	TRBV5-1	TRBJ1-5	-	CASSGQSGQPQHF	TGCGCCAGCAGCGGCCAATCGGGGCAGCCCCAGCATTTT
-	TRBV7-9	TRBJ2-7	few	CASSPPLREQYF	TGTGCCAGCAGCCCCCCCTTACGAGAGCAGTACTTC
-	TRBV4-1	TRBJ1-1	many	CASSQDPGHRAFF	TGCGCCAGCAGCCAAGATCCGGGACATCGAGCTTTCTTT
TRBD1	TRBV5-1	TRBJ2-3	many	CASSTGQGSDTQYF	TGCGCCAGCAGCACCGGACAGGGGTCAGATACGCAGTATTTT
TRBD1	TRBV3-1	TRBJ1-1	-	CASSQGQMNTEAFF	TGTGCCAGCAGCCAGGGACAGATGAACACTGAAGCTTTCTTT
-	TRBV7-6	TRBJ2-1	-	CASSLSWDNEQFF	TGTGCCAGCAGCCTAAGTTGGGACAATGAGCAGTTCTTC
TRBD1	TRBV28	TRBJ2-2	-	CASSLRWTGESTGELFF	TGTGCCAGCAGTTTAAGGTGGACAGGGGAAAGTACCGGGGAGCTGTTTTTT
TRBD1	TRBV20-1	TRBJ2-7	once	CSARERTGSSYEQYF	TGCAGTGCTAGAGAACGGACAGGGAGCTCCTACGAGCAGTACTTC
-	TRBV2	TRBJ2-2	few	CASSEWPGELFF	TGTGCCAGCAGTGAATGGCCGGGGGAGCTGTTTTTT
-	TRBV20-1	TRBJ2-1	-	CSARDGLYGEQFF	TGCAGTGCGCGGGATGGGCTATATGGTGAGCAGTTCTTC
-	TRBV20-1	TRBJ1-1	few	CSVLGGTRGTEAFF	TGCAGTGTGCTAGGCGGTACCCGCGGGACTGAAGCTTTCTTT
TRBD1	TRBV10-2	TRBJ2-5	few	CASSWRQGDGAQYF	TGCGCCAGCAGTTGGAGACAGGGGGATGGGGCCCAGTACTTC
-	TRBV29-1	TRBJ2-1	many	CSAHPGKINNEQFF	TGCAGCGCCCATCCGGGGAAAATTAACAATGAGCAGTTCTTC
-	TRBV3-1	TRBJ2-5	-	CASSPRDTQETQYF	TGTGCCAGCAGCCCTAGGGACACACAAGAGACCCAGTACTTC
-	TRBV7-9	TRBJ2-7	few	CASHPPGTGSYEQYF	TGTGCCAGCCACCCCCCGGGGACTGGCTCCTACGAGCAGTACTTC
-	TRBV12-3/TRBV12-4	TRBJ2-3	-	CASSPNGSTDTQYF	TGTGCCAGCAGCCCAAACGGGAGCACAGATACGCAGTATTTT
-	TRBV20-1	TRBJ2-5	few	CSACRTSQETQYF	TGCAGTGCTTGCAGGACTTCCCAAGAGACCCAGTACTTC